This T cell receptor (beta chain) was recorded in a study of cytomegalovirus exposure and HLA in healthy donors. Points from the study as a whole: Prior analysis indicated that the majority of TCR beta V segments exhibited productivity approximately 90% or approximately 30% of the time. Most likely, a cluster of highly shared sequence variants arose as a sequencing artifact. A later analysis reportedly found fewer N-insertions in an Asian-associated ancestry cluster than the roughly 670-donor mean.

Use of 60 Vbeta and 13 Jbeta primers characterized the PCR. Sequencing used immunoSEQ multiplex PCR; TCRdb keeps in-frame clones, though not all of them. The sample lists about 160,000 clones; 80% were seen once. Unmatched junction bases numbered 8, after V lost 0 bases and J lost 8 bases. This CDR3 is 15 amino acids long. Germline V gives CDR1 SGHDT, CDR2 YYEEEE. Concerning this clone: The antigen is unknown.

Those who donated were healthy bone marrow donors. Material for sequencing was PBMCs. This clonotype was obtained from a man between 25 and 39 years old in good health and CMV-seronegative. The V and J genes are TRBV5-6 and TRBJ2-1; 7 nucleotides align to TRBD2. DNA of the CDR3: TGTGCCAGCAGCTTGGTGGCAGGGAGGGTGTATGAGCAGTTCTTC. Translation gives CASSLVAGRVYEQFF.